The 27 T cell receptor beta chains below were found in one sample sequenced in a study of T-cell reconstitution after alpha-beta-depleted transplantation in children. A TCRbeta library incorporating unique molecular identifiers was prepared. One entry per CDR3 protein results from TCRdb running MiXCR on the PCR reads. The sample shows some 600,000 distinct CDR3 sequences, about an eighth of them seen only once. The starting material was PBMCs, mostly from graft donor cells, obtained 360 days after TCRalphabeta/CD19-depleted stem cell transplant. The receptors originated from a male patient aged 5 to 17 who had a stem cell transplant for acute myeloid leukemia, so the T cells may come from the graft donor.

This clonotype has at least ten counts. V is TRBV29-1 and J is TRBJ2-7; 8 bases fit TRBD1. Germline CDR1 SQVTM, CDR2 ANQGSEA. J lost 3 bases, V lost 7 bases, and 5 bases had no gene match. This CDR3 region has 12 residues. The CDR3 nucleotides are TGCAGCGGGGGGACAGGAAACTACGAGCAGTACTTC. Encoded protein: CSGGTGNYEQYF.

Details on this clonotype: With a much larger clone just one base away, this may be a read error. CDR3 sequence reads: CACSFEPGLAGGLTDTQYF. The CDR3 DNA reads as TGTGCCTGCAGTTTTGAACCGGGACTAGCGGGAGGGCTCACAGATACGCAGTATTTT. The chain is built from TRBV12-3 or TRBV12-4 and TRBJ2-3; 16 bases are shared with TRBD2. The CDR3 is 19 amino acids.

This clonotype was seen repeatedly, ten times or more. The V gene is TRBV4-3, the J gene TRBJ2-2; a possible D gene is TRBD2 (5 bases). V was cut by 1 base and J by 4 bases, with 7 bases left in between. The V gene's germline CDR1 is LGHNA and CDR2 YSLEER. This CDR3 has 14 amino acids. CDR3 bases: TGCGCCAGCAGCCAAGTAGGGAGCACCGGGGAGCTGTTTTTT. Translation: CASSQVGSTGELFF.

This clonotype has only a few counts. This CDR3 reads CATSDIRDSKETQYF. DNA of the CDR3: TGTGCCACCAGTGATATCCGGGACAGTAAAGAGACCCAGTACTTC. This rearrangement joins TRBV24-1 to TRBJ2-5; 7 bases match TRBD1. The germline V gene encodes CDR1 KGHDR and CDR2 SFDVKD. The CDR3 is 15 amino acids. V lost 3 bases and J lost 3; bases outside the gene matches: 6.

In this sample, this clonotype turned up once. The chain couples TRBV30 to TRBJ2-7, with 7 bases fitting TRBD1. The CDR3 length is 13 residues. V lost 1 base to trimming and J lost 7 bases; unmatched junction nucleotides: 7. Looked up from germline, CDR1 is GTSNPN and CDR2 is SVGIG (reference sequence). CDR3 in amino acids: CAWSAIPGQEQYF. The CDR3 region has the DNA TGTGCCTGGAGTGCAATACCGGGACAGGAGCAGTACTTC.

The chain couples TRBV23-1 to TRBJ2-1; D may be TRBD1 (6 bases). TRBV23-1 is an open reading frame, and its role is uncertain. The CDR3 extends over 18 amino acids. V gave up 6 bases and J gave up 1 base, with 22 bases separating them. CDR3 amino acids: CASSHTIEGERSYNEQFF. In DNA form, the CDR3 reads TGCGCCAGCAGCCACACAATCGAGGGGGAGAGGTCCTACAATGAGCAGTTCTTC.

The chain joins TRBV7-3 to TRBJ2-3; 9 bases fit TRBD2. The germline V gene has CDR1 SGHTA and CDR2 FQGTGA. There are 15 residues in the CDR3. V lost 5 bases, J lost 0 bases, and 3 bases stayed unmatched. The CDR3 DNA reads as TGTGCCAGCAGCGTTAGCGGGAGAAGCACAGATACGCAGTATTTT. Translated, it gives CASSVSGRSTDTQYF. The full variable domain, in which reference TRBV7-3 and TRBJ2-3 provide the parts outside the CDR3, is GAGVSQTPSNKVTEKGKYVELRCDPISGHTALYWYRQSLGQGPEFLIYFQGTGAADDSGLPNDRFFAVRPEGSVSTLKIQRTERGDSAVYLCASSVSGRSTDTQYFGPGTRLTVL.

This clonotype was seen ten or more times. This rearrangement joins TRBV7-2 to TRBJ2-3; 10 bases are a match to TRBD1. CDR3 length: 16 residues. J lost 4 bases, V lost 2 bases, and 6 bases had no gene match. The germline V gene encodes CDR1 SGHTA and CDR2 FQGNSA. The CDR3 DNA sequence: TGTGCCAGCAGCTTATGGGGACAGGGGAGGGCAGATACGCAGTATTTT. Its translation is CASSLWGQGRADTQYF. The whole variable domain, remainder taken from reference TRBV7-2 and TRBJ2-3, is GAGVSQSPSNKVTEKGKDVELRCDPISGHTALYWYRQSLGQGLEFLIYFQGNSAPDKSGLPSDRFSAERTGGSVSTLTIQRTQQEDSAVYLCASSLWGQGRADTQYFGPGTRLTVL.

This clonotype was observed a few times. The chain has TRBV7-9 and TRBJ2-2; D unresolved. The V end lost 11 bases, the J end lost 4 bases, and 11 bases lay between the germline ends. CDR1 SEHNR and CDR2 FQNEAQ come from the germline V gene (reference sequence). The CDR3 length is 12 residues. The CDR3 region is CAPRFLTGELFF. The CDR3 coding sequence is TGTGCCCCCCGTTTCCTCACCGGGGAGCTGTTTTTT.

The chain has TRBV5-1 and TRBJ2-1; D perhaps matches TRBD2 (6 bases). V lost 3 bases to trimming and J lost 6 bases, with 16 bases between them. Per the germline V gene, CDR1 is SGHRS and CDR2 is YFSETQ. The CDR3 loop spans 15 amino acids. The CDR3 loop reads CASSWGLAGSNEQFF. The CDR3, as DNA: TGCGCCAGCAGCTGGGGACTGGCGGGGTCCAATGAGCAGTTCTTC.

The chain has TRBV12-3 or TRBV12-4 and TRBJ1-2; D possibly corresponds to TRBD1 (5 bases). V lost 6 bases, J lost 7 bases, and 15 bases lay in between. CDR3 length: 13 residues. The CDR3, as DNA: TGTGCCAGCAGCCTAACCACGGGGGGTGGCTACACCTTC. It yields the protein CASSLTTGGGYTF.

This clonotype came up a few times. This chain connects TRBV29-1 to TRBJ2-3, with D possibly being TRBD2 (6 bases). The germline V and J ends were trimmed by 7 bases and 4 bases, with 21 bases remaining between them. Per germline, CDR1 SQVTM and CDR2 ANQGSEA. There are 15 residues in the CDR3. The CDR3 region has the DNA TGCAGCGCCCGGGGAGGAGGGAGTGGGGCAGATACGCAGTATTTT. Its protein is CSARGGGSGADTQYF.

The chain's CDR3 is CASSQSRRQNQPQHF. The CDR3 nucleotides read TGTGCCAGCAGCCAATCGCGAAGGCAGAATCAGCCCCAGCATTTT. The rearrangement uses TRBV14 and TRBJ1-5, with D unresolved. The CDR3 consists of 15 residues. Germline CDR1 SGHDN, CDR2 FVKESK. The ends were cut back, 2 bases at V and 4 bases at J, with 12 bases in the middle.

This chain joins TRBV20-1 and TRBJ1-4; TRBD1 aligns across 10 bases. The germline gives CDR1 DFQATT, CDR2 SNEGSKA (reference sequence). V trimming: 6 bases; J trimming: 8 bases; junction bases outside the gene matches: 12. This CDR3 has 15 residues. The CDR3 DNA is TGCAGTGCCTCTCCCGGGACAGGGGTTGGAGAAAAACTGTTTTTT. Its protein product is CSASPGTGVGEKLFF.

At least ten counts were recorded for this clonotype. The rearrangement uses TRBV9 and TRBJ2-3; possibly TRBD1 or TRBD2 for D (5 bases each). V was shortened by 0 bases and J by 0 bases, with 8 bases between the two germline ends. Germline V gene sequence: CDR1 SGDLS, CDR2 YYNGEE. The CDR3 contains 15 residues. CDR3 DNA: TGTGCCAGCAGCGTAGTGGGGGTTAGCACAGATACGCAGTATTTT. Translation: CASSVVGVSTDTQYF. Filled out from reference TRBV9 and TRBJ2-3, the complete variable domain reads DSGVTQTPKHLITATGQRVTLRCSPRSGDLSVYWYQQSLDQGLQFLIQYYNGEERAKGNILERFSAQQFPDLHSELNLSSLELGDSALYFCASSVVGVSTDTQYFGPGTRLTVL.

This clonotype was seen many times. The gene calls are TRBV29-1 and TRBJ2-7; a possible D gene is TRBD2 (6 bases). The CDR3 sequence is 12 residues long. V was pared by 7 bases and J by 1 base, with 11 bases between. The germline CDR1 and CDR2 sequences are SQVTM and ANQGSEA. The CDR3: CSALGLSYEQYF. The CDR3, as DNA: TGCAGCGCCCTGGGACTGTCCTACGAGCAGTACTTC.

This clonotype was observed many times. The rearrangement joins TRBV20-1 to TRBJ2-1; D gene unclear. V was pared by 1 base and J by 8 bases, with 15 bases between. This CDR3 spans 14 amino acids. The V gene's germline CDR1 is DFQATT and CDR2 SNEGSKA (reference sequence). CDR3 DNA: TGCAGTGCTAGAGGGGCCCCCCCGTTCGATGAGCAGTTCTTC. It codes for CSARGAPPFDEQFF.

This chain joins TRBV7-6 and TRBJ2-1; TRBD2 matches at 8 bases. The trim removed 4 bases at V and 0 bases at J, leaving 5 bases unmatched. Germline loops: CDR1 SGHVS, CDR2 FNYEAQ. CDR3 size: 16 residues. CDR3 nucleotides: TGTGCCAGCAGCTCCCGAGCGGGGGCCTCCTACAATGAGCAGTTCTTC. It yields the protein CASSSRAGASYNEQFF.

This sequence joins TRBV12-3 or TRBV12-4 and TRBJ1-5; D gene ambiguous. This CDR3 has 16 amino acids. V was clipped by 6 bases and J by 0 bases, with 15 bases between them. This CDR3 reads CASSRGDAYSNQPQHF. The CDR3 DNA reads TGTGCCAGCAGCCGGGGTGATGCTTATAGCAATCAGCCCCAGCATTTT.

The chain combines TRBV12-3 or TRBV12-4 with TRBJ2-2; TRBD2 aligns across 7 bases. V dropped 6 bases and J dropped 1; count of bases not matched to a gene: 5. The CDR3 is 15 residues long. This chain's CDR3 is CASRGGTLNTGELFF. The CDR3 nucleotides are TGTGCCAGCAGGGGGGGGACCTTGAACACCGGGGAGCTGTTTTTT.

The sample holds many counts of this clonotype. V gene TRBV7-3 combines with J gene TRBJ2-2, with TRBD2 matching 8 bases. Germline V lookup: CDR1 SGHTA, CDR2 FQGTGA. The CDR3 length is 15 residues. Trimming removed 7 bases from V and 6 bases from J; junction bases left unmatched: 10. The DNA of the CDR3 is TGTGCCAGCAAGACTAGCGCCCCAACCCCCGGGGAGCTGTTTTTT. Translation: CASKTSAPTPGELFF.

As to this clonotype: The conserved final phenylalanine or tryptophan is absent from the CDR3, which likely points to a read error. The chain couples TRBV5-1 to TRBJ2-3; D is ambiguous. Germline CDR1 and CDR2: SGHRS and YFSETQ. The V end lost 1 base, the J end lost 6 bases, and 9 bases lay between the germline ends. This CDR3 is 13 amino acids long. CDR3 region: CASSLRAMDTQYL. DNA for the CDR3: TGCGCCAGCAGCTTGAGGGCAATGGATACGCAGTATTTA.

Worth noting for this clonotype: The junction and the germline gene differ at one end; a read error may be behind it. The chain has TRBV5-1 and TRBJ2-7, with a tentative D call TRBD2 (5 bases). Germline V lookup: CDR1 SGHRS, CDR2 YFSETQ. This CDR3 is 12 amino acids long. In DNA form, the CDR3 reads TGTGCCAGCAGCTTGCCCGGGGACGAGCAGTACTTC. It encodes CASSLPGDEQYF.

This clonotype has a count of ten or more. V gene TRBV4-2 combines with J gene TRBJ2-7; 8 nucleotides agree with TRBD2. The junction had 6 bases not matched to a gene; V was cut back by 0 bases and J by 2 bases. This CDR3 spans 16 amino acids. Germline lookup yields CDR1 LGHNA and CDR2 YNFKEQ. The DNA of the CDR3 is TGTGCCAGCAGCCAAGATAGGCTAGCGGGCGCCTACGAGCAGTACTTC. Translation: CASSQDRLAGAYEQYF.

This clonotype was observed a few times. This chain links TRBV11-1 with TRBJ1-1; 7 bases agree with TRBD1. Germline V gives CDR1 SGHAT, CDR2 FQDESV (reference sequence). After removal of 2 bases from V and 2 bases from J, the junction contained 11 bases not matched to a gene. The CDR3 extends over 17 amino acids. The CDR3 spells CASSLPTGTGLNTEAFF. The CDR3 DNA follows: TGTGCCAGCAGCTTACCGACAGGGACGGGCTTAAACACTGAAGCTTTCTTT.

The chain combines TRBV20-1 with TRBJ2-3; TRBD2 agrees at 10 bases. This CDR3 has 15 amino acids. The junction had 5 bases not matched to a gene; V was cut back by 5 bases and J by 0 bases. Germline CDR1 reads DFQATT; CDR2 reads SNEGSKA (reference sequence). The CDR3 sequence is CSAGETSGSTDTQYF. The CDR3 bases are TGCAGTGCTGGGGAGACTAGCGGGAGCACAGATACGCAGTATTTT.

This clonotype was counted between two and nine times. The chain links TRBV12-3 or TRBV12-4 to TRBJ2-2; TRBD2 agrees at 12 bases. The CDR3 is 16 residues long. Unmatched junction bases numbered 6, after V lost 3 bases and J lost 7 bases. The CDR3 sequence: CASSFLAGGPVGELFF. The CDR3 region has the DNA TGTGCCAGCAGTTTCCTAGCGGGAGGGCCGGTCGGGGAGCTGTTTTTT.